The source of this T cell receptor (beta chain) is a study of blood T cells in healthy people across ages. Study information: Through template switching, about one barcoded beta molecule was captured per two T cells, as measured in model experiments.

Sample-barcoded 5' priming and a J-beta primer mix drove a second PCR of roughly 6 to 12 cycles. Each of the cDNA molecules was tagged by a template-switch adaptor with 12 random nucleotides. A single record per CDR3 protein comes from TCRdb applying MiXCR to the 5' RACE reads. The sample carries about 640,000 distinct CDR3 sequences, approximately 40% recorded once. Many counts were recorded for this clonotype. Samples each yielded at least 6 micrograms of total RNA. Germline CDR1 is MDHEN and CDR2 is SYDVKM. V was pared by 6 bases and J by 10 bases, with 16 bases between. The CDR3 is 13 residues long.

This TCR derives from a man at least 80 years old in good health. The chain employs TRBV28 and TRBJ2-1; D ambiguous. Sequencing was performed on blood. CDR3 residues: CASSSSVVREQFF. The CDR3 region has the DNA TGTGCCAGCAGCTCATCGGTGGTAAGAGAGCAGTTCTTC. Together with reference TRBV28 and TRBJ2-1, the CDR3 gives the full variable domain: DVKVTQSSRYLVKRTGEKVFLECVQDMDHENMFWYRQDPGLGLRLIYFSYDVKMKEKGDIPEGYSVSREKKERFSLILESASTNQTSMYLCASSSSVVREQFFGPGTRLTVL.